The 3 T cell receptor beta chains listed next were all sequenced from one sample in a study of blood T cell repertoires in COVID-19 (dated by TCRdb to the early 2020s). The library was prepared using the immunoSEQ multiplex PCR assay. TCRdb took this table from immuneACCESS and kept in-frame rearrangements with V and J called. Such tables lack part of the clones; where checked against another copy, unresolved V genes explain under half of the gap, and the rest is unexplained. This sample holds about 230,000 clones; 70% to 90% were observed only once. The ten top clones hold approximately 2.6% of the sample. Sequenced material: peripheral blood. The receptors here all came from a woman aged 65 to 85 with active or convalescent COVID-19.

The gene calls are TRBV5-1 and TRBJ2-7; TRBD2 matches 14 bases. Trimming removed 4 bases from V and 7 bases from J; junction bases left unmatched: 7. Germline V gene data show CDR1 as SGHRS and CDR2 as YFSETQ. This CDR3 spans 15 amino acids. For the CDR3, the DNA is TGCGCCAGCAGCCGCGGGACTAGCGGGAGCGAAGAGCAGTACTTC. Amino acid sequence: CASSRGTSGSEEQYF.

The CDR3 loop is CASSLGGLDTGELFF. As DNA, the CDR3 is TGTGCCAGCAGCTTAGGAGGGCTGGACACCGGGGAGCTGTTTTTT. This sequence joins TRBV11-2 and TRBJ2-2; the D gene is possibly TRBD2 (5 bases). This CDR3 has 15 amino acids. The V and J ends lost 1 base and 3 bases respectively, with 9 bases between them. Germline assignment: CDR1 SGHAT and CDR2 FQNNGV.

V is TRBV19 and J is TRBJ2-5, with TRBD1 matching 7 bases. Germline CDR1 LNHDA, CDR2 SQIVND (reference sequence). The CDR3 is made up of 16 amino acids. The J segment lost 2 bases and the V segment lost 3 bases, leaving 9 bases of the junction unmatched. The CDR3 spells CASSIGGTRGQETQYF. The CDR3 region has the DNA TGTGCCAGTAGTATCGGCGGTACCAGGGGGCAAGAGACCCAGTACTTC.